These T cell receptor beta chains were read from a single sample in a study of blood T cell repertoires in COVID-19. Profiled with immunoSEQ multiplex PCR; TCRdb holds only in-frame clones, not every one. The sample yields some 41,000 clones, roughly nine tenths seen once. Sequenced material: peripheral blood. The receptor source for this set is a woman aged 25 to 39 in a cohort sampled during active COVID-19. Both conserved end residues are part of each CDR3.

TRBV7-8 CASALLGTRTEDTQYF
TRBV30 CAWSRQTAYEQYF
TRBV7-2 CASSTMTSGGSYEQYF
TRBV28 CASSLGGRTAEAFF
TRBV27 CASSLGLAGGTGELFF
TRBV6-4 CASSLTSGTPYNEQFF
TRBV7-6 CASSLPPQGGNTEAFF
TRBV6-2/TRBV6-3 CASSLAALAKNIQYF
TRBV15 CATSRDPGEAKNIQYF
TRBV19 CATKASGAYNEQFF
TRBV30 CAWSVLGRGLADNEQFF
TRBV5-5 CASSKPGLAGALPSTDTQYF
TRBV5-1 CASIRTSGTLGELFF
TRBV27 CASSPGEFERLEQYF
TRBV7-8 CASSATGYTQYF
TRBV28 CASGRDSYEQYF
TRBV11-3 CASSLGLNTGELFF
TRBV2 CASSLLQETQYF
TRBV7-3 CASSSAGGGNEQFF
TRBV20-1 CSASVRTGDSSYEQYF
TRBV21-1 CASSKDSPNYGYTF
TRBV24-1 CATSGGRTTEAFF